These 30 T cell receptor beta chains were all obtained from the same sample, sequenced in a study of blood T cells in healthy people across ages. It was with a sample-barcoded 5' primer and a J-beta primer mix that a second PCR of about 6 to 12 cycles was run. TCRdb ran MiXCR on the 5' RACE reads and lists one entry per CDR3 protein. The table includes around 1,600,000 distinct CDR3 sequences, 42% detected once. The sample comprised blood. The receptors derive from a woman younger than 30 in good health.

This chain uses TRBV9 with TRBJ1-2, with a possible D match to TRBD1 (6 bases). Trimming took off 4 bases at V and 4 bases at J, with 17 bases between the two ends. Germline assignment: CDR1 SGDLS and CDR2 YYNGEE. The CDR3 has 15 residues. CDR3 protein: CASSPGGEGGYGYTF. As DNA, the CDR3 is TGTGCCAGCAGCCCCGGGGGGGAAGGGGGCTATGGCTACACCTTC.

This clonotype was observed a handful of times. V gene TRBV29-1 combines with J gene TRBJ2-1; tentatively, D is TRBD2 (6 bases). V was shortened by 8 bases and J by 3 bases, with 14 bases between the two germline ends. The CDR3 is 13 amino acids. In germline, CDR1 is SQVTM, CDR2 ANQGSEA. The CDR3 loop reads CSSRGSGYNEQFF. For the CDR3, the DNA is TGCAGCTCCCGGGGTAGCGGCTACAATGAGCAGTTCTTC.

The rearrangement uses TRBV3-1 and TRBJ2-3; D is uncertain. This CDR3 has 14 amino acids. The V gene lost 0 bases and the J gene lost 14 bases, with 18 bases spanning the gap. Germline CDR1 LGHDT, CDR2 YNNKEL (reference sequence). CDR3 in amino acids: CASSQDREHRYAYF. CDR3 coding DNA: TGTGCCAGCAGCCAAGATAGGGAACACAGATACGCGTATTTT.

This clonotype occurred a few times. The rearrangement uses TRBV7-2 and TRBJ1-5; D is ambiguous. Germline V gives CDR1 SGHTA, CDR2 FQGNSA. With 0 bases removed from V and 4 bases from J, the gap between germline ends came to 7 bases. The CDR3 loop spans 14 amino acids. This chain's CDR3 is CASSLAFRNQPQHF. In nucleotides, the CDR3 is TGTGCCAGCAGCTTAGCGTTTAGGAATCAGCCCCAGCATTTT.

The chain links TRBV4-3 to TRBJ2-1, with D possibly TRBD2 on 6 matching bases. Germline CDR1 LGHNA, CDR2 YSLEER. The V end lost 1 base, the J end lost 0 bases, and 10 bases lay between the germline ends. CDR3 length: 16 amino acids. The CDR3 bases are TGCGCCAGCAGCCAAGGTGGTAGCGGCTCCTACAATGAGCAGTTCTTC. Protein product: CASSQGGSGSYNEQFF.

This clonotype has more than one count but fewer than ten. V gene TRBV7-9 combines with J gene TRBJ2-1; D tentatively reads TRBD1 or TRBD2 (5 bases each). Between the trimmed V and J ends, which lost 5 bases and 9 bases, there was a span of 20 bases. Looked up from germline, CDR1 is SEHNR and CDR2 is FQNEAQ (reference sequence). There are 15 residues in the CDR3. The CDR3 is CASSVAGTSRGEQFF. The CDR3 coding sequence is TGTGCCAGCAGCGTTGCCGGGACCTCACGGGGTGAGCAGTTCTTC.

This clonotype was seen many times. The V call is TRBV20-1, the J call TRBJ1-2; perhaps TRBD1 as D (6 bases). The CDR3 loop spans 15 amino acids. Germline loops: CDR1 DFQATT, CDR2 SNEGSKA (reference sequence). The V and J ends lost 0 bases and 4 bases respectively, with 15 bases between them. The CDR3 sequence: CSAREVQGWIYGYTF. The CDR3 DNA reads as TGCAGTGCTAGAGAAGTTCAGGGGTGGATCTATGGCTACACCTTC.

The chain carries TRBV28 and TRBJ1-6, with no clear D. This CDR3 is built from 13 residues. Trimming removed 3 bases at V and 14 bases at J, with 14 bases between. CDR1 and CDR2 from the germline V gene are MDHEN and SYDVKM. The CDR3: CASSFPPTGTLHF. DNA for the CDR3: TGTGCCAGCAGTTTCCCACCGACTGGGACCCTCCACTTT.

The table lists this clonotype with a few counts. This sequence joins TRBV5-1 and TRBJ2-1; D could derive from TRBD1 or TRBD2 (6 bases each). The CDR3 is 14 residues long. Trimming took off 4 bases at V and 10 bases at J, with 18 bases between the two ends. In germline, CDR1 is SGHRS, CDR2 YFSETQ. The CDR3 region has the DNA TGCGCCAGCAGCCTTGGGGGGCCCCTCTACGAGCAGTTCTTC. This translates into CASSLGGPLYEQFF.

The chain uses TRBV12-3 or TRBV12-4 and TRBJ1-2; tentatively, D is TRBD1 (5 bases). This CDR3 has 14 residues. V was trimmed by 2 bases and J by 6 bases, leaving 13 bases between them. The CDR3 bases are TGTGCCAGCAGTTTAAAGCCAGGGTTACATGGCTACACCTTC. Its protein product is CASSLKPGLHGYTF.

V gene TRBV20-1 combines with J gene TRBJ2-4, with 8 bases lining up with TRBD2. Germline V gene data show CDR1 as DFQATT and CDR2 as SNEGSKA (reference sequence). This CDR3 is built from 13 residues. With 6 bases clipped from V and 13 bases from J, the junction kept 14 bases outside the gene matches. In DNA, the CDR3 is TGCAGTGCGGAACTAGCGGACTACAATGAGCAGTACTTC. Its translation is CSAELADYNEQYF.

The table lists this clonotype with a few counts. This chain uses TRBV7-2 with TRBJ2-7; maybe TRBD2 (5 bases). The CDR3 consists of 15 residues. The V end lost 6 bases, the J end lost 0 bases, and 15 bases lay between the germline ends. Per germline, CDR1 SGHTA and CDR2 FQGNSA. The CDR3 here is CASSRERQSSYEQYF. CDR3 DNA: TGTGCCAGCAGTAGGGAGAGGCAGAGCTCCTACGAGCAGTACTTC.

This sequence joins TRBV20-1 and TRBJ1-2; unclear D gene. Germline loops: CDR1 DFQATT, CDR2 SNEGSKA (reference sequence). The CDR3 consists of 15 residues. Trimming removed 5 bases at V and 4 bases at J, with 20 bases between. The DNA of the CDR3 is TGCAGTGCTCCTAGCGGGGTGGGGAGAGCCTATGGCTACACCTTC. Translating gives CSAPSGVGRAYGYTF.

This clonotype was picked up a small number of times. This chain uses TRBV28 with TRBJ2-3, with 8 nucleotides matching TRBD2. The length of the CDR3 is 23 residues. Germline CDR1 is MDHEN and CDR2 is SYDVKM. The V segment lost 0 bases and the J segment 1 base; nucleotides outside the gene matches: 24. The CDR3 protein is CASSLWVPTTGTSLRKGTDTQYF. DNA of the CDR3: TGTGCCAGCAGTTTATGGGTCCCGACTACCGGGACTAGTCTCAGAAAGGGCACAGATACGCAGTATTTT. Looking up the rest from reference TRBV28 and TRBJ2-3 gives the full variable domain: DVKVTQSSRYLVKRTGEKVFLECVQDMDHENMFWYRQDPGLGLRLIYFSYDVKMKEKGDIPEGYSVSREKKERFSLILESASTNQTSMYLCASSLWVPTTGTSLRKGTDTQYFGPGTRLTVL.

The chain is built from TRBV28 and TRBJ2-1; D is unresolved. V was trimmed by 5 bases and J by 4 bases, leaving 9 bases between them. In germline, CDR1 is MDHEN, CDR2 SYDVKM. CDR3 size: 13 residues. DNA for the CDR3: TGTGCCAGCAGTGTAATCTCGTACAATGAGCAGTTCTTC. It yields the protein CASSVISYNEQFF.

This clonotype was found many times. The rearrangement uses TRBV2 and TRBJ2-7, with D perhaps matching TRBD1 or TRBD2 (5 bases each). The CDR3 is made up of 12 amino acids. Germline lookup yields CDR1 SNHLY and CDR2 FYNNEI. Trimming took 11 bases from V and 3 from J, leaving 14 bases between them. This CDR3 is CAGGPLIYEQYF. DNA for the CDR3: TGTGCCGGGGGACCCCTGATCTACGAGCAGTACTTC.

This clonotype has a handful of counts. The junction shows a germline mismatch at one end, possibly a read error. The chain combines TRBV25-1 with TRBJ1-2; possible D gene TRBD1, 5 bases. This CDR3 contains 14 residues. Germline loops: CDR1 MGHDK, CDR2 SYGVNS. The CDR3 coding sequence is TGTGCCGGCAGTGAATATAGAGGGACTGGAGGCTACACCTTC. This codes for CAGSEYRGTGGYTF.

The chain combines TRBV20-1 with TRBJ2-3; TRBD1 is a possible D gene (5 bases). Trimming left V 3 bases short and J 2 bases short, with 12 bases between. The CDR3 sequence is 14 residues long. Germline CDR1 DFQATT, CDR2 SNEGSKA (reference sequence). CDR3 sequence: CSASRDSATDTQYF. In DNA form, the CDR3 reads TGCAGTGCTAGCCGCGACAGCGCCACAGATACGCAGTATTTT.

This chain joins TRBV5-6 and TRBJ1-6, with TRBD1 identical over 7 bases. This CDR3 region has 17 residues. V dropped 4 bases and J dropped 4; count of bases not matched to a gene: 11. Germline CDR1 SGHDT, CDR2 YYEEEE. The CDR3 spells CASSERQGGDYNSPLHF. The CDR3 DNA follows: TGTGCCAGCAGCGAAAGACAGGGTGGGGATTATAATTCACCCCTCCACTTT.

The chain employs TRBV6-5 and TRBJ2-7; TRBD1 agrees at 10 bases. This CDR3 spans 15 amino acids. The junction had 5 bases not matched to a gene; V was cut back by 2 bases and J by 4 bases. The germline V gene has CDR1 MNHEY and CDR2 SVGAGI. The CDR3 DNA sequence: TGTGCCAGCAGTTACGGGGGGGACAGGGGTTACGAGCAGTACTTC. Its translation is CASSYGGDRGYEQYF.

This clonotype was picked up a small number of times. This chain uses TRBV12-3 or TRBV12-4 with TRBJ2-1; the D gene could be TRBD1 or TRBD2 (5 bases each). CDR3 size: 14 residues. Trimming removed 7 bases from V and 1 base from J, with 11 bases in between. CDR3 amino acids: CASTPGSSYNEQFF. The CDR3 DNA sequence: TGTGCCAGCACCCCAGGGAGTTCCTACAATGAGCAGTTCTTC.

The V gene is TRBV6-2 or TRBV6-3, the J gene TRBJ1-1, with a possible D match to TRBD1 (6 bases). Germline loops: CDR1 MNHEY, CDR2 SVGEGT. This CDR3 is built from 15 residues. Deletions cut 4 bases from V and 7 bases from J, with 19 bases between. CDR3 in DNA: TGTGCCAGCAGTTCTCTTCAGGGGAAGTTCGGTGAAGCTTTCTTT. Amino acid sequence: CASSSLQGKFGEAFF.

This clonotype was counted many times. CDR3 amino acids: CSARGDWSYEQYF. The CDR3 nucleotides read TGCAGTGCTAGGGGGGATTGGTCCTACGAGCAGTACTTC. The rearrangement joins TRBV20-1 to TRBJ2-7; either TRBD1 or TRBD2 may fit D (5 bases each). This CDR3 is 13 amino acids long. CDR1 is DFQATT and CDR2 is SNEGSKA in the germline V gene (reference sequence). V dropped 3 bases and J dropped 1 base, with 10 bases sitting between them.

The rearrangement joins TRBV27 to TRBJ1-1; D possibly corresponds to TRBD1 (5 bases). Per the germline V gene, CDR1 is MNHEY and CDR2 is SMNVEV (reference sequence). The CDR3 covers 14 residues. With 6 bases removed from V and 0 bases from J, the gap between germline ends came to 11 bases. For the CDR3, the DNA is TGTGCCAGCAGGGAACAGGTTATGAACACTGAAGCTTTCTTT. This translates into CASREQVMNTEAFF.

The chain links TRBV11-2 to TRBJ2-5; D is perhaps TRBD2 (5 bases). The germline V gene has CDR1 SGHAT and CDR2 FQNNGV. The length of the CDR3 is 12 residues. V lost 2 bases to trimming and J lost 11 bases, with 12 bases between them. The DNA of the CDR3 is TGTGCCAGCAGCTTACGGGGTCCTGAGCAGTACTTC. Its translation is CASSLRGPEQYF.

This clonotype was recorded a few times. The rearrangement uses TRBV6-6 and TRBJ2-5; 8 bases are shared with TRBD1. V shed 5 bases and J 5 bases; nucleotides not matched to a gene: 4. Looked up from germline, CDR1 is MNHNY and CDR2 is SVGAGI (reference sequence). The CDR3 has 13 amino acids. The CDR3 DNA follows: TGTGCCAGCAGTCACAGGGGGGTGGAGACCCAGTACTTC. Translation gives CASSHRGVETQYF.

The chain recombines TRBV5-1 with TRBJ2-3; D is unresolved. Looked up from germline, CDR1 is SGHRS and CDR2 is YFSETQ. The CDR3 loop spans 13 amino acids. The germline V and J ends were trimmed by 4 bases and 5 bases, with 11 bases remaining between them. CDR3 sequence: CASSQTTEDTQYF. The CDR3 DNA reads TGCGCCAGCAGCCAGACGACCGAAGATACGCAGTATTTT.

The chain recombines TRBV6-2 or TRBV6-3 with TRBJ1-5; 7 positions agree with TRBD1. Germline CDR1 is MNHEY and CDR2 is SVGEGT. The CDR3 contains 16 residues. V was clipped by 7 bases and J by 5 bases; unmatched bases: 14. This CDR3 reads CASTKIDSTGHQPQHF. The DNA for the CDR3 is TGTGCCAGCACTAAAATCGACTCGACAGGGCATCAGCCCCAGCATTTT.

This clonotype was recorded a few times. The chain uses TRBV25-1 and TRBJ2-3; 7 bases are shared with TRBD1. Trimming removed 3 bases from V and 4 bases from J; junction bases left unmatched: 7. This CDR3 is 15 amino acids long. Germline CDR1 MGHDK, CDR2 SYGVNS. CDR3 residues: CASSEPRGRSDTQYF. The CDR3 DNA sequence: TGTGCCAGCAGTGAGCCAAGGGGGCGGTCAGATACGCAGTATTTT.

This clonotype was counted between two and nine times. CDR3 nucleotide sequence: TGTGCCAGCAGGGGGGCAGGAAGAAACTATGGCTACACCTTC. Translation: CASRGAGRNYGYTF. This chain joins TRBV27 and TRBJ1-2; perhaps TRBD1 as D (6 bases). The CDR3 sequence is 14 residues long. The germline V gene has CDR1 MNHEY and CDR2 SMNVEV (reference sequence). With 6 bases removed from V and 2 bases from J, the gap between germline ends came to 13 bases.